Included here is one TCR beta chain sequence, with context. TCRdb itself ran the 5' RACE reads through MiXCR, one entry per CDR3 protein. The data contain about 1.7 million distinct CDR3 sequences, about 30% of them singletons. The source of the sample is a study of identical twins. Trimming took 2 bases from V and 2 from J, leaving 20 bases between them. Germline V CDR1 and CDR2: SGHTA, FQGNSA. This CDR3 region has 18 residues. The sequence derives from a newborn girl in good health. The sequenced material came from cord blood. The chain joins TRBV7-2 to TRBJ2-3, with a possible D match to TRBD2 (6 bases). CDR3 bases: TGTGCCAGCAGCTTAACCCCCGGTAGCCGGACTACCACAGATACGCAGTATTTT. Translation gives CASSLTPGSRTTTDTQYF.